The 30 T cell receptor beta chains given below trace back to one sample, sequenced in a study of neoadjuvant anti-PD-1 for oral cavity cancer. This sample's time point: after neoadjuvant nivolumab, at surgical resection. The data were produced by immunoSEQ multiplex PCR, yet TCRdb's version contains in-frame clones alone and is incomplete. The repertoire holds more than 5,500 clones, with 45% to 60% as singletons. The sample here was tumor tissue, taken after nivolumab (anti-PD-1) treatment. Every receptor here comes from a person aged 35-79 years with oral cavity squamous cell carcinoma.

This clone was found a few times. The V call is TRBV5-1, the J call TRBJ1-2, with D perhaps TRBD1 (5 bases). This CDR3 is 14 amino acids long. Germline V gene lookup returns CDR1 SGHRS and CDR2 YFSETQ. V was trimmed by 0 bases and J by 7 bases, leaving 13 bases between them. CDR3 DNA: TGCGCCAGCAGCTTGGATGGGAGGGGATTTGGCTACACCTTC. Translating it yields CASSLDGRGFGYTF.

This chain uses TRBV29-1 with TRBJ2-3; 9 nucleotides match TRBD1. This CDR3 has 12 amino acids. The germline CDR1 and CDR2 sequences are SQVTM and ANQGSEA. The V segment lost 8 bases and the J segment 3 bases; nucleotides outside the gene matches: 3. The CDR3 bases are TGCAGCATAGGACAGGGGACAGATACGCAGTATTTT. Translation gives CSIGQGTDTQYF.

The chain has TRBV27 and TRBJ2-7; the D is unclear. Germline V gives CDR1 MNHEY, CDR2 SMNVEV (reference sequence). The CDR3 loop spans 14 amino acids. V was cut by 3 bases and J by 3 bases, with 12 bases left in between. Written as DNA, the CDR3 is TGTGCCAGCAGTTTTCGCACGCGCAACTACGAGCAGTACTTC. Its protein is CASSFRTRNYEQYF.

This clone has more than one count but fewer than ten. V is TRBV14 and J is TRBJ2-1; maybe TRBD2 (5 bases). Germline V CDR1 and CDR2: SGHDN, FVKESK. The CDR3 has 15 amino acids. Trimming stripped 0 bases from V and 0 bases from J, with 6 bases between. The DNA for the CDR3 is TGTGCCAGCAGCCAAGACCGGGGCTCCTACAATGAGCAGTTCTTC. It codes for CASSQDRGSYNEQFF.

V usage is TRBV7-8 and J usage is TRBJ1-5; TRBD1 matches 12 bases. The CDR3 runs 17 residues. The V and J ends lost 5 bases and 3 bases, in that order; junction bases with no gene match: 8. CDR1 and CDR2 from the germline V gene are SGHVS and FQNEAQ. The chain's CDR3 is CASSQRGQGAFNQPQHF. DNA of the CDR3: TGTGCCAGCAGCCAAAGGGGACAGGGGGCTTTCAATCAGCCCCAGCATTTT.

The chain's CDR3 is CASRLQTAQNYGYTF. As DNA, the CDR3 is TGTGCCAGCAGATTACAGACAGCCCAGAACTATGGCTACACCTTC. The genes are TRBV27 and TRBJ1-2; TRBD1 might be the D (5 bases). Germline assignment: CDR1 MNHEY and CDR2 SMNVEV (reference sequence). The V gene lost 6 bases and the J gene lost 2 bases, with 16 bases spanning the gap. The CDR3 covers 15 residues.

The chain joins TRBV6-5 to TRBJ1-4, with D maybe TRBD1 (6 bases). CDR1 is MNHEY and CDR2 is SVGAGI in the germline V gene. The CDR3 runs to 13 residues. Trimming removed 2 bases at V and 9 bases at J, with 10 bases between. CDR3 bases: TGTGCCAGCAGTTACGGGCAGGGGAAAAAACTGTTTTTT. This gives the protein CASSYGQGKKLFF.

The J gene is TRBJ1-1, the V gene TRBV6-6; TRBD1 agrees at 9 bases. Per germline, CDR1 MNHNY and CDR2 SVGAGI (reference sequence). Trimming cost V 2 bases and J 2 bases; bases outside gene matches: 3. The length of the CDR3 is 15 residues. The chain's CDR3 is CASSYRDRVNTEAFF. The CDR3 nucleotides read TGTGCCAGCAGTTACCGGGACAGGGTTAACACTGAAGCTTTCTTT.

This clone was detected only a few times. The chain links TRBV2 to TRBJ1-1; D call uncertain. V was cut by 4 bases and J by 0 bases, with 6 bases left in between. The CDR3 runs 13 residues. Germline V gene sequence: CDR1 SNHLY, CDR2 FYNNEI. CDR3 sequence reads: CASSGVLNTEAFF. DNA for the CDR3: TGTGCCAGCAGTGGCGTCTTGAACACTGAAGCTTTCTTT.

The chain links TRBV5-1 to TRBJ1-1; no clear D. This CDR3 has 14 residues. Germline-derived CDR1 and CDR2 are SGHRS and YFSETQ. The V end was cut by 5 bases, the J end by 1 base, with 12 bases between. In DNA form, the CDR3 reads TGCGCCAGCAGTACCCGGGGAGGGAACACTGAAGCTTTCTTT. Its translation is CASSTRGGNTEAFF.

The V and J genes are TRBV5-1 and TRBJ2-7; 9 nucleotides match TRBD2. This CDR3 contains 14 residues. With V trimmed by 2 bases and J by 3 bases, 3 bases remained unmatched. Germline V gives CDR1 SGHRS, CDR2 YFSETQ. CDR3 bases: TGCGCCAGCAGCTTAGCGGGAGGAATCTACGAGCAGTACTTC. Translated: CASSLAGGIYEQYF.

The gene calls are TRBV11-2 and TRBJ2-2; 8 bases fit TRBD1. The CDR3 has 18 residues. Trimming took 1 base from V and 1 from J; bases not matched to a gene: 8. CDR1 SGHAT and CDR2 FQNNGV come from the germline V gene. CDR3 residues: CASSLVPGGAGNTGELFF. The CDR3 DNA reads TGTGCCAGCAGCTTAGTTCCAGGGGGCGCCGGGAACACCGGGGAGCTGTTTTTT. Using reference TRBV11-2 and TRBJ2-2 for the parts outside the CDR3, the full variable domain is EAGVAQSPRYKIIEKRQSVAFWCNPISGHATLYWYQQILGQGPKLLIQFQNNGVVDDSQLPKDRFSAERLKGVDSTLKIQPAKLEDSAVYLCASSLVPGGAGNTGELFFGEGSRLTVL.

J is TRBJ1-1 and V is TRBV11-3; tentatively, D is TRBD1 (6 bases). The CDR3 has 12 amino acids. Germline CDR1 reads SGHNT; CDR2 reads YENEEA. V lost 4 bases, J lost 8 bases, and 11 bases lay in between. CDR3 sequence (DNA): TGTGCCAGCAGCTCGCGGACAGCCGAAGCTTTCTTT. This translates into CASSSRTAEAFF.

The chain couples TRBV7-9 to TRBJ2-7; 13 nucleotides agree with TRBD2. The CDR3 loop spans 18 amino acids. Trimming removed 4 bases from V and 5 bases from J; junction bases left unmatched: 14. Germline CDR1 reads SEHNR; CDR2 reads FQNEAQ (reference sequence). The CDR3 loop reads CASSSRTSLGLAGDEQYF. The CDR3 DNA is TGTGCCAGCAGCTCTAGGACGAGTCTCGGACTAGCGGGAGACGAGCAGTACTTC.

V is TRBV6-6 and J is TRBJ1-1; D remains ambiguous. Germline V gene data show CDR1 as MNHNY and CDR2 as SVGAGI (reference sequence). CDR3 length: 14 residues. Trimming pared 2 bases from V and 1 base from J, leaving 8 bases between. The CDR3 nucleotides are TGTGCCAGCAGTTACCGACACCCGAACACTGAAGCTTTCTTT. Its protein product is CASSYRHPNTEAFF.

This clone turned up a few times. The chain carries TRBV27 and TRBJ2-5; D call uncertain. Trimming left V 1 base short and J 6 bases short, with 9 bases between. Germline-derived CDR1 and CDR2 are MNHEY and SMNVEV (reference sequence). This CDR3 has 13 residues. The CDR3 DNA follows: TGTGCCAGCAGTTTATGGGGTGAGCAGACCCAGTACTTC. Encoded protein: CASSLWGEQTQYF.

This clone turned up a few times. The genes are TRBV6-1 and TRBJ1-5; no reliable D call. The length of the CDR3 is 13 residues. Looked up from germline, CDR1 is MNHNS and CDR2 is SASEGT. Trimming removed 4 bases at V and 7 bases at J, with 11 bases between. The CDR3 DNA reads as TGTGCCAGCAGTGTTGAGGGTTTACAGCCCCAGCATTTT. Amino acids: CASSVEGLQPQHF.

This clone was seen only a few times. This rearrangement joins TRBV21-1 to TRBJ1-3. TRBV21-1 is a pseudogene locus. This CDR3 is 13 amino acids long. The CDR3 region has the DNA TGTGCCAGCAGCGAAAGGTCTGGAAACACCATATATTTT. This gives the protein CASSERSGNTIYF.

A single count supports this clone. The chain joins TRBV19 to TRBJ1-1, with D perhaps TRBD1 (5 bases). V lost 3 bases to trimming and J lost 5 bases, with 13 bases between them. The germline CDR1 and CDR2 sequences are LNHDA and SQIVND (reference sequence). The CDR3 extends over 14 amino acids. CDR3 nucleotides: TGTGCCAGTAGTATGGGACTAGTTGGGACTGAAGCTTTCTTT. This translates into CASSMGLVGTEAFF.

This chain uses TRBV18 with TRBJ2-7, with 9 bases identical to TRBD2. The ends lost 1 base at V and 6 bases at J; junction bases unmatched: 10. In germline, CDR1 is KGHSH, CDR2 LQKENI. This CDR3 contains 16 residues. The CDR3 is CASSPQRLAGQGEQYF. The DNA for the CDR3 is TGTGCCAGCTCACCACAGAGGCTAGCGGGACAAGGCGAGCAGTACTTC.

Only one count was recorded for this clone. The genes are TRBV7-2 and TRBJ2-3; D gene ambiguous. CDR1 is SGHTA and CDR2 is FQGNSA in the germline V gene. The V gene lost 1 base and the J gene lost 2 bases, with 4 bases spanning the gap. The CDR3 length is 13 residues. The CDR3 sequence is CASSLVFTDTQYF. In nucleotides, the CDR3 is TGTGCCAGCAGCTTAGTCTTCACAGATACGCAGTATTTT.

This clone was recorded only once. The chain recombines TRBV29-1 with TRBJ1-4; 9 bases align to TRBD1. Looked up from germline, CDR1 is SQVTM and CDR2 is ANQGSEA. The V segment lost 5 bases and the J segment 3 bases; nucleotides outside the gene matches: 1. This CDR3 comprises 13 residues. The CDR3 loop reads CSVRTGANEKLFF. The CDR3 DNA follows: TGCAGCGTTCGGACAGGGGCTAATGAAAAACTGTTTTTT.

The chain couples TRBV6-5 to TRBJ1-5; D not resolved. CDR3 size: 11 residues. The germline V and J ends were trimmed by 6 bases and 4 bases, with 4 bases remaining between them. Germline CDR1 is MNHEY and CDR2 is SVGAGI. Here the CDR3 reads CASRTNQPQHF. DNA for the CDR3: TGTGCCAGCAGAACAAATCAGCCCCAGCATTTT.

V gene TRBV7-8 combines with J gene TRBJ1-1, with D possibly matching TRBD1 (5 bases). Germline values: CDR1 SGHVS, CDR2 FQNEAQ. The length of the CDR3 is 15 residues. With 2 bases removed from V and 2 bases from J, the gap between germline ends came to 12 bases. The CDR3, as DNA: TGTGCCAGCAGCTTAATAGCAGGGTTAAACACTGAAGCTTTCTTT. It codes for CASSLIAGLNTEAFF.

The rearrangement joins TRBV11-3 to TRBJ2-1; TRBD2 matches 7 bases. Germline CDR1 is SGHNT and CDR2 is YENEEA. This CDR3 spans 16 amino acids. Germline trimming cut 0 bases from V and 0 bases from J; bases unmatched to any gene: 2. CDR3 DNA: TGTGCCAGCAGCTTAGAGGGGGGGAGCTCCTACAATGAGCAGTTCTTC. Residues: CASSLEGGSSYNEQFF.

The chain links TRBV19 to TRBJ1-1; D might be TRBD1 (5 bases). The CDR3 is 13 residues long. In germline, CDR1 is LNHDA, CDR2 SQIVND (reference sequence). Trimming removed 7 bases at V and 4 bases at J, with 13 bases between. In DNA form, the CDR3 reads TGTGCCAGTAATCCGGGGGGAGGCACTGAAGCTTTCTTT. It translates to CASNPGGGTEAFF.

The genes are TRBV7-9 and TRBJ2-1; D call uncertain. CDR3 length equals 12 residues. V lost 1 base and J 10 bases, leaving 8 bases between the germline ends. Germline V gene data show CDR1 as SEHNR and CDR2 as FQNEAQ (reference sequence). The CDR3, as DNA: TGTGCCAGCAGCTTAGTAGGGCAGGAGCAGTTCTTC. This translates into CASSLVGQEQFF.

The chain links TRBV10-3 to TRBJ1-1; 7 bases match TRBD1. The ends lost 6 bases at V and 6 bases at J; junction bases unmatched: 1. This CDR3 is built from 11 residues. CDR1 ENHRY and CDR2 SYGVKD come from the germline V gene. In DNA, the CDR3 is TGTGCCATCAGACAGGGGCCTGAAGCTTTCTTT. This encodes CAIRQGPEAFF.

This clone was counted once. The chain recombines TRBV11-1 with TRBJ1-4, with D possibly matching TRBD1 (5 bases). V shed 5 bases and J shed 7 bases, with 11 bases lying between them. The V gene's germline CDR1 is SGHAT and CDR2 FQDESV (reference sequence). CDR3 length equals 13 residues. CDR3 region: CASSQVRGEKLFF. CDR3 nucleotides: TGTGCCAGCAGCCAAGTGAGGGGTGAAAAACTGTTTTTT.

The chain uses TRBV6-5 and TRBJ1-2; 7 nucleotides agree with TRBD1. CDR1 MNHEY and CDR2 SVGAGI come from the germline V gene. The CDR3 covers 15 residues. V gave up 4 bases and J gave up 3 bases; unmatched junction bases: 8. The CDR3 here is CASSSLHGTDYGYTF. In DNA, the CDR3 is TGTGCCAGCAGTTCACTACACGGGACAGACTATGGCTACACCTTC.